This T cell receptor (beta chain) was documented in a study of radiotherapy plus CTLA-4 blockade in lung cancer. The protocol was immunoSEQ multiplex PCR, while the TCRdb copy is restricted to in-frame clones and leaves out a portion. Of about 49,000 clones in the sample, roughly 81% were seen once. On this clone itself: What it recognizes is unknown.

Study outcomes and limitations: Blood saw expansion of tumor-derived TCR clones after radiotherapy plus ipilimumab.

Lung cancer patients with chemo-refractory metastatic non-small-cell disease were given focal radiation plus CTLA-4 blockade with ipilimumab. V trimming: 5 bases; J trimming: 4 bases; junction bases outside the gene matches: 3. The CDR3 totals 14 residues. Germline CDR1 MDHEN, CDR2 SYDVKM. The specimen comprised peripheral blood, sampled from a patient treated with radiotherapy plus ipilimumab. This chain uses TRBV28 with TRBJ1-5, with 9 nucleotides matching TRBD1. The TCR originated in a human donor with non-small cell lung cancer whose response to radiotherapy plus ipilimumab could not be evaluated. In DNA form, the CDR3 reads TGTGCCAGCAGTATAGACAGGGGGAATCAGCCCCAGCATTTT. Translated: CASSIDRGNQPQHF.